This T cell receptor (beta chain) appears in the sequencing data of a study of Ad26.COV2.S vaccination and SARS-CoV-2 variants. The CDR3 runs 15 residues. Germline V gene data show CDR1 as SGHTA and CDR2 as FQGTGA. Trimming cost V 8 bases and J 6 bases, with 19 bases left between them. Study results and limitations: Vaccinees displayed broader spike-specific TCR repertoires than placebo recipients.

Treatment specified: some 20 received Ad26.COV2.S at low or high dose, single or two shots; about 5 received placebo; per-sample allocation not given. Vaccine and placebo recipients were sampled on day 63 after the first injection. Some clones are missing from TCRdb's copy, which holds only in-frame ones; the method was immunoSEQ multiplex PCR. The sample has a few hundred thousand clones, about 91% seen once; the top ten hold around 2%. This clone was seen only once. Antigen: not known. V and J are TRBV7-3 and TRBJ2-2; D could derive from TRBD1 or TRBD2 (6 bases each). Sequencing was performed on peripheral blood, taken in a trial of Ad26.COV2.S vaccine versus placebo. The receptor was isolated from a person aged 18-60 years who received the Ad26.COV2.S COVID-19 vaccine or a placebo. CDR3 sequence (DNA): TGTGCCAGCGCCCGAGGGGGGCCCGAAGCCGGGGAGCTGTTTTTT. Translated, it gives CASARGGPEAGELFF.